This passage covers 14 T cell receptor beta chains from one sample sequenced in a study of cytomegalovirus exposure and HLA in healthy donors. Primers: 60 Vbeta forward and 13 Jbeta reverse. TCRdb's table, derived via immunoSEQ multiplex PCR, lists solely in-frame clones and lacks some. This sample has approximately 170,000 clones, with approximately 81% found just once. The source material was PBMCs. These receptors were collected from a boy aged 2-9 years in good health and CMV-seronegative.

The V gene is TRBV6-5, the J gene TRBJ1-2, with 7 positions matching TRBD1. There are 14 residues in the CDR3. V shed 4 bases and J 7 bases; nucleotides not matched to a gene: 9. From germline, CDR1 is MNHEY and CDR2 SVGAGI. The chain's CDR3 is CASSSTTGVRGYTF. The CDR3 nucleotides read TGTGCCAGCAGTTCCACCACAGGGGTGCGTGGCTACACCTTC.

The CDR3 here is CASSPDPGSTDTQYF. CDR3 nucleotide sequence: TGTGCCAGCAGCCCCGACCCGGGAAGCACAGATACGCAGTATTTT. The chain links TRBV7-3 to TRBJ2-3, with a tentative D call TRBD2 (5 bases). Trimming removed 5 bases from V and 0 bases from J, with 12 bases in between. The length of the CDR3 is 15 residues. Germline CDR1 SGHTA, CDR2 FQGTGA.

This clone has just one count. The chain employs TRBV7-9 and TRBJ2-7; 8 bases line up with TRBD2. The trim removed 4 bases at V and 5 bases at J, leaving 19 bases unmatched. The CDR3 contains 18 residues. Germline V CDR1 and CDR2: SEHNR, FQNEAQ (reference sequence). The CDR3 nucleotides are TGTGCCAGCAGCTCCAACCGGGGGGGGAGCGGGACCGGCGACGAGCAGTACTTC. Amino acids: CASSSNRGGSGTGDEQYF.

The CDR3 DNA reads as TGTGCCAGCAGCCGAACAGGGGACTCTGGAAACACCATATATTTT. It translates to CASSRTGDSGNTIYF. The J gene is TRBJ1-3, the V gene TRBV9; the match to TRBD1 covers 7 bases. Germline CDR1 and CDR2: SGDLS and YYNGEE. With 4 bases clipped from V and 0 bases from J, the junction kept 4 bases outside the gene matches. CDR3 size: 15 residues.

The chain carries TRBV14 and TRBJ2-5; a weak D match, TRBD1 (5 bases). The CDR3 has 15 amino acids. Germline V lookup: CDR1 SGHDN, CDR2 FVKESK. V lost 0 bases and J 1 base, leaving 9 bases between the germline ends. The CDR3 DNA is TGTGCCAGCAGCCAAGAGCTGCAGGGCCAAGAGACCCAGTACTTC. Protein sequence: CASSQELQGQETQYF. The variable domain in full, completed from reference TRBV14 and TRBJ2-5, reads EAGVTQFPSHSVIEKGQTVTLRCDPISGHDNLYWYRRVMGKEIKFLLHFVKESKQDESGMPNNRFLAERTGGTYSTLKVQPAELEDSGVYFCASSQELQGQETQYFGPGTRLLVL.

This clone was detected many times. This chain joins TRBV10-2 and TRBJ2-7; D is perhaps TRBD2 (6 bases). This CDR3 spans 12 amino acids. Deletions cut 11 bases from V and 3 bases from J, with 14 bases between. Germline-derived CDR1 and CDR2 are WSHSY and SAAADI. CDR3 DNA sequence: TGCGCCTGCGCGGGGCCTTTCTACGAGCAGTACGTC. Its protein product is CACAGPFYEQYV.

Written as DNA, the CDR3 is TGTGCCAGCAGTTATGGGCCTACAGGGTCGTTTCCTTTCTTT. It yields the protein CASSYGPTGSFPFF. The rearrangement uses TRBV6-5 and TRBJ1-1, with D perhaps matching TRBD1 (6 bases). Trimming cost V 3 bases and J 12 bases, with 20 bases left between them. Germline CDR1 is MNHEY and CDR2 is SVGAGI. The CDR3 consists of 14 residues.

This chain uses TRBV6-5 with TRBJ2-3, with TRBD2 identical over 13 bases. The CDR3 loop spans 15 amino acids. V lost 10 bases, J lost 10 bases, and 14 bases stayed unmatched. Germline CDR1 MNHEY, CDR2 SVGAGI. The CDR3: CATSGRGLAGSAQYF. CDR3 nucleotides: TGTGCCACCTCTGGCCGGGGACTAGCGGGGAGTGCGCAGTATTTT.

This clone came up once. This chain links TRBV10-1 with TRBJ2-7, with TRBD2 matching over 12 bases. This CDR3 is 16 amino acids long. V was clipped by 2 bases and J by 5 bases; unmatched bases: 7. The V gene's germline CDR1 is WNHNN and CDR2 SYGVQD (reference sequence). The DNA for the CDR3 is TGCGCCAGCAGTGAGATGACTAGCGGGAGTAACCACGAGCAGTACTTC. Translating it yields CASSEMTSGSNHEQYF.

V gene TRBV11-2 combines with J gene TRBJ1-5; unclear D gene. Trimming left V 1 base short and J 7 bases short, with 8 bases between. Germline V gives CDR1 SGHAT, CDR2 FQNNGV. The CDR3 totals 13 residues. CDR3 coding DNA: TGTGCCAGCAGCTTAGGGCAGATACAGCCCCAGCATTTT. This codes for CASSLGQIQPQHF. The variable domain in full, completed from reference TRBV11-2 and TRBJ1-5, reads EAGVAQSPRYKIIEKRQSVAFWCNPISGHATLYWYQQILGQGPKLLIQFQNNGVVDDSQLPKDRFSAERLKGVDSTLKIQPAKLEDSAVYLCASSLGQIQPQHFGDGTRLSIL.

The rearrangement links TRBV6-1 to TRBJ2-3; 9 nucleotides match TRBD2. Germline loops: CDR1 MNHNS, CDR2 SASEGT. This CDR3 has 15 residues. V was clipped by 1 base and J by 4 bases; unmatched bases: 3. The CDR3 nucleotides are TGTGCCAGCAGTGAAGGGGCGGGGGGGTCAGATACGCAGTATTTT. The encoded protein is CASSEGAGGSDTQYF.

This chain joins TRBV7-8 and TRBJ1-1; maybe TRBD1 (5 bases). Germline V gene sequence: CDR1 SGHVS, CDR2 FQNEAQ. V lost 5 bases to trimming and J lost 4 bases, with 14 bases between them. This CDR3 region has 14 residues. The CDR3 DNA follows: TGTGCCAGCAGCAGACCCAGGGCCAGCACTGAAGCTTTCTTT. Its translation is CASSRPRASTEAFF. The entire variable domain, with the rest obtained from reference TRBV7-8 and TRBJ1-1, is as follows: GAGVSQSPRYKVAKRGQDVALRCDPISGHVSLFWYQQALGQGPEFLTYFQNEAQLDKSGLPSDRFFAERPEGSVSTLKIQRTQQEDSAVYLCASSRPRASTEAFFGQGTRLTVV.

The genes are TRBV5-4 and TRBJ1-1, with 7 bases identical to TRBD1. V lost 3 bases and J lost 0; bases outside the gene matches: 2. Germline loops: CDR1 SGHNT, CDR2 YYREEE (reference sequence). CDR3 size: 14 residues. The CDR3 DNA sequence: TGTGCCAGCAGCTGGGACAGAATGAACACTGAAGCTTTCTTT. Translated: CASSWDRMNTEAFF.

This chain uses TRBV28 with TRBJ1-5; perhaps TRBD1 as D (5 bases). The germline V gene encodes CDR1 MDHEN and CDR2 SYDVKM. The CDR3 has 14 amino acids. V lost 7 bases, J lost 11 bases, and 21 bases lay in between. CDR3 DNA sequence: TGTGCCAGCAAGGAGGGGTTGGAAGGGCAAGCCCAGCATTTT. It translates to CASKEGLEGQAQHF.